This is a list of T cell receptor beta chains from one sample in a study of T cell responses to AZD1222 COVID-19 vaccine. Sequencing used immunoSEQ multiplex PCR; TCRdb keeps in-frame clones, though not all of them. The sample consists of some 110,000 clones, over 90% of them appearing once. The material sequenced was peripheral blood, taken on day 0 of AZD1222 vaccination. The source is an adult in good health. Each CDR3 is given with its conserved first and last residue. D genes are given only for firm matches. The size of a clone is reported for some rows only, either as once, few or many, or as a class for expanded clones.

TRBD1 | TRBJ1-1 | TRBV19 | NA | CASGAGGKAFF | TGTGCCAGCGGGGCAGGGGGCAAAGCTTTCTTT
NA | TRBJ1-6 | TRBV6-5 | NA | CASTRDNSPLHF | TGTGCCAGCACGAGGGATAATTCACCCCTCCACTTT
NA | TRBJ1-1 | TRBV28 | once | CASSLSGLLNTEAFF | TGTGCCAGCAGTTTATCGGGGTTGTTGAACACTGAAGCTTTCTTT
TRBD1 | TRBJ1-2 | TRBV28 | NA | CASKPQGFGIGIDGYTF | TGTGCCAGCAAACCACAGGGGTTTGGAATAGGAATAGATGGCTACACCTTC
NA | TRBJ1-5 | TRBV4-1 | NA | CASSQTGPGSNQPQHF | TGCGCCAGCAGCCAAACAGGACCGGGAAGCAATCAGCCCCAGCATTTT
TRBD2 | TRBJ2-3 | TRBV5-6 | NA | CASSAASGSFTDTQYF | TGTGCCAGCAGCGCCGCTAGCGGATCTTTCACAGATACGCAGTATTTT
NA | TRBJ2-7 | TRBV5-1 | NA | CASSLAARTYEQYF | TGCGCCAGCAGCTTGGCTGCCAGAACCTACGAGCAGTACTTC
NA | TRBJ1-3 | TRBV7-2 | NA | CASSFGPSGNTIYF | TGTGCCAGCAGCTTTGGCCCCTCTGGAAACACCATATATTTT
TRBD1 | TRBJ1-5 | TRBV15 | once | CATSRDAGGVQPQHF | TGTGCCACCAGCAGAGATGCAGGGGGAGTTCAGCCCCAGCATTTT
NA | TRBJ1-1 | TRBV5-4 | NA | CASATEGRNTEAFF | TGTGCCAGCGCCACGGAGGGGAGGAACACTGAAGCTTTCTTT
NA | TRBJ1-5 | TRBV7-2 | once | CASSGGPNQPQHF | TGTGCCAGCAGTGGGGGCCCCAATCAGCCCCAGCATTTT
TRBD2 | TRBJ2-7 | TRBV4-2 | NA | CASSQDPPGLANFYEQYF | TGTGCCAGCAGCCAAGACCCCCCAGGACTAGCAAACTTCTACGAGCAGTACTTC
TRBD2 | TRBJ2-1 | TRBV28 | NA | CRTSQNPLANEQFF | TGTAGGACTAGCCAAAATCCCTTAGCCAATGAGCAGTTCTTC
NA | TRBJ1-2 | TRBV11-2 | NA | CASSLGSGANYGYTF | TGTGCCAGCAGCTTAGGTTCAGGGGCTAACTATGGCTACACCTTC
NA | TRBJ1-1 | TRBV7-8 | NA | CASTRGGVNTEAFF | TGTGCCAGCACCCGAGGGGGGGTGAACACTGAAGCTTTCTTT
NA | TRBJ2-7 | TRBV5-1 | once | CASSLGPEVNEQYF | TGCGCCAGCAGCTTGGGCCCGGAGGTCAACGAGCAGTACTTC
TRBD2 | TRBJ2-3 | TRBV7-3 | NA | CASSFSSGGTDTQYF | TGTGCCAGCAGCTTCTCTAGCGGGGGCACAGATACGCAGTATTTT
TRBD2 | TRBJ2-3 | TRBV19 | NA | CATSGGRNTDTQYF | TGTGCCACCTCGGGCGGGAGGAACACAGATACGCAGTATTTT
NA | TRBJ1-2 | TRBV2 | NA | CASSEDGALGYTF | TGTGCCAGCAGTGAAGACGGGGCGTTAGGCTACACCTTC
NA | TRBJ2-1 | TRBV6-1 | NA | CASSETGGNEQFF | TGTGCCAGCAGTGAAACAGGAGGCAATGAGCAGTTCTTC
TRBD1 | TRBJ1-1 | TRBV5-1 | NA | CASSAQGAITFF | TGCGCCAGCAGCGCACAGGGGGCGATAACTTTCTTT
NA | TRBJ1-3 | TRBV5-1 | NA | CASSLAGIKYGNTIYF | TGCGCCAGCAGCTTAGCAGGGATAAAATATGGAAACACCATATATTTT
NA | TRBJ1-4 | TRBV28 | NA | CASSLSGVGGEKLFF | TGTGCCAGCAGTTTATCCGGAGTAGGTGGCGAAAAACTGTTTTTT
NA | TRBJ2-7 | TRBV28 | once | CASTSLGQETYEQYF | TGTGCCAGCACTAGTCTGGGGCAGGAGACCTACGAGCAGTACTTC
NA | TRBJ2-6 | TRBV5-4 | NA | CASSPGTHSSGANVLTF | TGTGCCAGCAGCCCAGGTACCCACAGCTCTGGGGCCAACGTCCTGACTTTC
NA | TRBJ2-1 | TRBV7-9 | NA | CASSGFSGSSYNEQFF | TGTGCCAGCAGCGGATTTAGCGGAAGCTCCTACAATGAGCAGTTCTTC
TRBD1 | TRBJ1-5 | TRBV6-2/TRBV6-3 | once | CASSPGTGNAPQHF | TGTGCCAGCAGCCCCGGGACAGGGAATGCGCCCCAGCATTTT
NA | TRBJ2-3 | TRBV5-1 | NA | CASSLAGGASTDTQYF | TGCGCCAGCAGCTTGGCCGGCGGGGCAAGCACAGATACGCAGTATTTT
NA | TRBJ2-3 | TRBV21-1 | NA | CASSKKGVDTQYF | TGTGCCAGCAGTAAAAAGGGGGTAGATACGCAGTATTTT
NA | TRBJ2-7 | TRBV5-1 | NA | CASSLAQGVYYEQYF | TGCGCCAGCAGCTTGGCTCAGGGAGTTTACTACGAGCAGTACTTC
NA | TRBJ2-7 | TRBV5-1 | once | CASSLAAGPAEQYF | TGCGCCAGCAGCTTGGCGGCCGGACCAGCTGAGCAGTACTTC
NA | TRBJ1-2 | TRBV10-3 | NA | CAISEITGGVYGYTF | TGTGCCATCAGTGAAATAACGGGAGGGGTCTATGGCTACACCTTC
NA | TRBJ2-5 | TRBV6-2/TRBV6-3 | NA | CASSGLTVMSGETQYF | TGTGCCAGTAGTGGGCTGACAGTCATGTCAGGAGAGACCCAGTACTTC
TRBD1 | TRBJ1-4 | TRBV19 | NA | CASSPGQGFPKLFF | TGTGCCAGTAGCCCGGGACAGGGATTCCCGAAACTGTTTTTT
TRBD2 | TRBJ2-6 | TRBV18 | NA | CASSPRTGGPSGANVLTF | TGTGCCAGCTCACCACGTACGGGAGGGCCCTCTGGGGCCAACGTCCTGACTTTC
NA | TRBJ1-2 | TRBV29-1 | NA | CSVEIGYGYTF | TGCAGCGTTGAAATAGGGTACGGCTACACCTTC
TRBD2 | TRBJ2-1 | TRBV7-6 | NA | CASSLGGRDSYNEQFF | TGTGCCAGCAGCTTAGGGGGGAGGGACTCCTACAATGAGCAGTTCTTC
NA | TRBJ2-1 | TRBV28 | NA | CASSLRRSSYNEQFF | TGTGCCAGCAGTTTACGGCGGAGCTCCTACAATGAGCAGTTCTTC
NA | TRBJ2-7 | TRBV30 | NA | CAWSPGTEQYF | TGTGCCTGGAGTCCCGGGACCGAGCAGTACTTC
TRBD1 | TRBJ1-4 | TRBV2 | NA | CASRPDRGNEKLFF | TGTGCCAGCAGACCCGACAGGGGAAATGAAAAACTGTTTTTT
NA | TRBJ2-6 | TRBV11-3 | NA | CASSLGGTSSGANVLTF | TGTGCCAGCAGCTTAGGAGGAACCTCCTCTGGGGCCAACGTCCTGACTTTC